The TCR beta chain described here comes from a study of brain metastases from non-small cell lung cancer. Study findings and constraints: Compared with their matched primary tumors, roughly 60% of brain metastases showed expanded T-cell clones. Fewer infiltrating T cells were found in brain metastases than primaries. Paired brain metastases and primary tumors largely shared TCR repertoires.

This table comes from immunoSEQ multiplex PCR, and its TCRdb copy is limited to in-frame clones, with some not included. The sample has approximately 3,700 clones, roughly nine tenths seen once. CDR1 and CDR2 from the germline V gene are MNHEY and SMNVEV (reference sequence). The CDR3 consists of 13 residues. V shed 4 bases and J 4 bases; nucleotides not matched to a gene: 1. With regard to this clone: Its antigen is unidentified.

The V call is TRBV27, the J call TRBJ1-1; TRBD1 matches 9 bases. This sequence originates from a donor at least 40 years old with non-small cell lung cancer. What was sequenced was primary lung tumor tissue. CDR3 loop: CASSSTGGTEAFF. The CDR3 DNA is TGTGCCAGCAGTTCGACAGGGGGCACTGAAGCTTTCTTT.